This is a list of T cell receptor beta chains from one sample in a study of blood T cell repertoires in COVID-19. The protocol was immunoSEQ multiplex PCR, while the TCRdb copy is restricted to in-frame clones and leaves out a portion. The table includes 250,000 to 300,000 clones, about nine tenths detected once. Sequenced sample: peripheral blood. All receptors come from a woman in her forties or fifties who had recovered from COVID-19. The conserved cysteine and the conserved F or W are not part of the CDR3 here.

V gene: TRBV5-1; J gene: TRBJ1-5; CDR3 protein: ASSLGTSLGEPQH
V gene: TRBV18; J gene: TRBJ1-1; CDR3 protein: ASSPPSSRANTEAF
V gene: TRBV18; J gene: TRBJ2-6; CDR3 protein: ASSRASVGSGANVLT
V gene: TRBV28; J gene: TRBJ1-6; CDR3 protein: ASSRFRGAVGQDLH
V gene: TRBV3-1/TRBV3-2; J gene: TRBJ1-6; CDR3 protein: ASSQVPGSVDSPLH
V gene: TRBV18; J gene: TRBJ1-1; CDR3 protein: ASSLGAGANTEAF
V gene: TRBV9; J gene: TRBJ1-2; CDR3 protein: ASSVAPSQGRYGYT
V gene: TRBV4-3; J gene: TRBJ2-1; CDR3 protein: ASSPGTTSGNARSAFNEQF
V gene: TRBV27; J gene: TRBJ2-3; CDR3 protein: ASSLWGRTQY
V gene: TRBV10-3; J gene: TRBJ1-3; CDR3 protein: AISEQGTGNTIY
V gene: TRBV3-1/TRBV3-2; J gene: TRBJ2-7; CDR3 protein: ASSHITQGQQY
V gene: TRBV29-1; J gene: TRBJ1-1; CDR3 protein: SVDQGVNTEAF
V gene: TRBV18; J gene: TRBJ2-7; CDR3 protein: ASSPPRASAAYEQY
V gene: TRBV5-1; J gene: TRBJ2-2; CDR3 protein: ASSLETGRTGELF